This entry lists 32 T cell receptor beta chains sequenced from one sample in a study of T cells in Graves' hyperthyroidism and ophthalmopathy. Using RNA transcripts as the source, TCR beta CDR3 regions were amplified. A set of HTBI primers served as the primers for a first-round RT-PCR of the TCR CDR3. Each CDR3 protein is one row after TCRdb ran MiXCR on the multiplex PCR reads. The sample records more than 100,000 distinct CDR3 sequences, approximately 50% being singletons. Sequenced input: blood. These receptor sequences come from a middle-aged man with Graves' hyperthyroidism.

The chain is built from TRBV7-2 and TRBJ2-3; 8 bases are a match to TRBD2. CDR1 is SGHTA and CDR2 is FQGNSA in the germline V gene. Trimming took 5 bases from V and 1 from J; bases not matched to a gene: 2. This CDR3 region has 14 residues. The CDR3 DNA reads as TGTGCCAGCAGCCGAGCGGGAGGCACAGATACGCAGTATTTT. Translated, it gives CASSRAGGTDTQYF.

A single count supports this clonotype. One base away lies a much larger clone, so this may be a sequencing read error. The J gene is TRBJ1-2, the V gene TRBV6-2 or TRBV6-3; TRBD1 is a possible D gene (6 bases). The CDR3 runs 14 residues. Looked up from germline, CDR1 is MNHEY and CDR2 is SVGEGT. Trimming removed 4 bases at V and 8 bases at J, with 17 bases between. The CDR3 is CASSCLTAQGGYTF. CDR3 DNA sequence: TGTGCCAGCAGTTGCTTGACAGCGCAGGGGGGCTACACCTTC.

The chain's CDR3 is CSVHTGTVEGCTF. The DNA for the CDR3 is TGCAGCGTCCACACCGGGACAGTCGAAGGGTGCACCTTC. V and J are TRBV29-1 and TRBJ1-2, with 7 bases matching TRBD1. The CDR3 covers 13 residues. Per germline, CDR1 SQVTM and CDR2 ANQGSEA. Trimming took 6 bases from V and 13 from J; bases not matched to a gene: 17.

This clonotype was counted ten times or more. The chain uses TRBV5-1 and TRBJ2-1; 7 bases agree with TRBD1. The CDR3 runs to 14 residues. The germline gives CDR1 SGHRS, CDR2 YFSETQ. Losses at the gene ends were 4 bases for V and 5 bases for J; bases not matched to a gene: 6. CDR3 loop: CASSIGTANNEQFF. CDR3 nucleotides: TGCGCCAGCAGCATCGGGACAGCCAACAATGAGCAGTTCTTC. Based on the CDR3 plus reference TRBV5-1 and TRBJ2-1, the full variable domain is KAGVTQTPRYLIKTRGQQVTLSCSPISGHRSVSWYQQTPGQGLQFLFEYFSETQRNKGNFPGRFSGRQFSNSRSEMNVSTLELGDSALYLCASSIGTANNEQFFGPGTRLTVL.

The V gene is TRBV7-8, the J gene TRBJ1-6; TRBD1 matches at 7 bases. The CDR3 sequence is 17 residues long. Germline lookup yields CDR1 SGHVS and CDR2 FQNEAQ. V lost 2 bases to trimming and J lost 7 bases; unmatched junction nucleotides: 11. CDR3 nucleotide sequence: TGTGCCAGCAGCTTACTTCGTGTGACAGGGTGGAATTCACCCCTCCACTTT. Its protein product is CASSLLRVTGWNSPLHF.

The sample holds many counts of this clonotype. The chain combines TRBV19 with TRBJ1-2; D might be TRBD1 (5 bases). The ends were cut back, 4 bases at V and 2 bases at J, with 11 bases in the middle. The germline gives CDR1 LNHDA, CDR2 SQIVND (reference sequence). The CDR3 is 14 residues long. In DNA form, the CDR3 reads TGTGCCAGTAGTACCCCGGGGGGGAACTATGGCTACACCTTC. It encodes CASSTPGGNYGYTF.

V gene TRBV9 combines with J gene TRBJ2-1; D might be TRBD1 or TRBD2, each matching 5 bases. Germline CDR1 is SGDLS and CDR2 is YYNGEE. This CDR3 spans 15 amino acids. Trimming left V 7 bases short and J 2 bases short, with 16 bases between. Here the CDR3 DNA reads TGTGCCAGCGGACCCCGGGACGCACCCTACAATGAGCAGTTCTTC. Encoded protein: CASGPRDAPYNEQFF.

This chain joins TRBV2 and TRBJ1-2; possible D gene TRBD1, 6 bases. Trimming left V 6 bases short and J 0 bases short, with 11 bases between. Germline values: CDR1 SNHLY, CDR2 FYNNEI. CDR3 length equals 14 residues. The CDR3 sequence: CASREDRSNYGYTF. As DNA, the CDR3 is TGTGCCAGCAGGGAGGACAGATCTAACTATGGCTACACCTTC.

The chain has TRBV30 and TRBJ1-1; D is uncertain. CDR1 is GTSNPN, CDR2 SVGIG, per germline (reference sequence). V was clipped by 0 bases and J by 9 bases, with 14 bases between them. The CDR3 sequence is 13 residues long. DNA for the CDR3: TGTGCCTGGAGTGTAACCAGGCCAGTTCAAGCTTTCTTT. Encoded protein: CAWSVTRPVQAFF. Looking up the rest from reference TRBV30 and TRBJ1-1 gives the full variable domain: SQTIHQWPATLVQPVGSPLSLECTVEGTSNPNLYWYRQAAGRGLQLLFYSVGIGQISSEVPQNLSASRPQDRQFILSSKKLLLSDSGFYLCAWSVTRPVQAFFGQGTRLTVV.

The CDR3 bases are TGTGCCAGGGACAGGGGAGAGACCCAGTACTTC. It yields the protein CARDRGETQYF. This chain uses TRBV7-2 with TRBJ2-5, with 9 bases matching TRBD1. Germline V lookup: CDR1 SGHTA, CDR2 FQGNSA. This CDR3 comprises 11 residues. V lost 9 bases to trimming and J lost 4 bases; unmatched junction nucleotides: 0. Full variable domain (rest looked up from reference TRBV7-2 and TRBJ2-5): GAGVSQSPSNKVTEKGKDVELRCDPISGHTALYWYRQSLGQGLEFLIYFQGNSAPDKSGLPSDRFSAERTGGSVSTLTIQRTQQEDSAVYLCARDRGETQYFGPGTRLLVL.

This clonotype was detected ten times or more. This sequence joins TRBV5-5 and TRBJ1-2; a possible D gene is TRBD1 (5 bases). There are 14 residues in the CDR3. The germline V gene has CDR1 SGHKS and CDR2 YYEKEE (reference sequence). The V and J ends lost 0 bases and 4 bases respectively, with 10 bases between them. The CDR3 sequence: CASSLALGAYGYTF. CDR3 nucleotides: TGTGCCAGCAGCTTGGCCCTCGGGGCCTATGGCTACACCTTC. Full variable domain (rest looked up from reference TRBV5-5 and TRBJ1-2): DAGVTQSPTHLIKTRGQQVTLRCSPISGHKSVSWYQQVLGQGPQFIFQYYEKEERGRGNFPDRFSARQFPNYSSELNVNALLLGDSALYLCASSLALGAYGYTFGSGTRLTVV.

This clonotype was seen at least ten times. The genes are TRBV7-2 and TRBJ1-1; the D is unclear. CDR1 SGHTA and CDR2 FQGNSA come from the germline V gene. Trimming cost V 3 bases and J 0 bases, with 5 bases left between them. This CDR3 is built from 13 residues. The CDR3 bases are TGTGCCAGCAGCTTGTGGATGAACACTGAAGCTTTCTTT. It is translated as CASSLWMNTEAFF.

In this sample, this clonotype turned up a few times. The chain links TRBV14 to TRBJ1-2; D uncertain. The CDR3 is 15 amino acids. The germline V gene has CDR1 SGHDN and CDR2 FVKESK. V was clipped by 4 bases and J by 5 bases, with 17 bases between them. The CDR3 bases are TGTGCCAGCAGCCCTTCAGACACCCCCATTTATGGCTACACCTTC. Encoded protein: CASSPSDTPIYGYTF.

This clonotype appeared a single time. The V gene is TRBV20-1, the J gene TRBJ1-1; 9 nucleotides agree with TRBD1. The junction had 12 bases not matched to a gene; V was cut back by 5 bases and J by 8 bases. Germline CDR1 and CDR2: DFQATT and SNEGSKA (reference sequence). CDR3 length: 14 amino acids. In DNA form, the CDR3 reads TGCAGTGCTCCCGGGACAGGGTTGGGGACGGAAGCTTTCTTT. Its translation: CSAPGTGLGTEAFF.

This clonotype was seen at least ten times. The chain carries TRBV20-1 and TRBJ2-3, with TRBD2 matching 9 bases. V shed 1 base, J shed 2 bases, and the junction held 10 bases outside the gene matches. Germline loops: CDR1 DFQATT, CDR2 SNEGSKA (reference sequence). CDR3 length: 17 amino acids. CDR3 DNA sequence: TGCAGTGCTAGAGGGTTCGGGGAGCGGGGGGACACAGATACGCAGTATTTT. The encoded protein is CSARGFGERGDTDTQYF.

The sample holds many counts of this clonotype. The V and J genes are TRBV12-3 or TRBV12-4 and TRBJ2-5; 9 bases match TRBD2. V was pared by 0 bases and J by 6 bases, with 5 bases of the junction left unmatched. CDR3 length: 15 amino acids. This CDR3 reads CASSLAAGGPQTQYF. CDR3 in DNA: TGTGCCAGCAGTTTAGCGGCGGGGGGGCCGCAGACCCAGTACTTC.

A word on this clonotype: A much larger clone differs from this one at a single base, so this may be a read error. This CDR3 fails to terminate in the conserved phenylalanine or tryptophan, so it likely reflects a read error. The chain recombines TRBV4-1 with TRBJ2-3, with D hard to call. The germline V and J ends were trimmed by 0 bases and 5 bases, with 6 bases remaining between them. The CDR3 runs 13 residues. Germline V lookup: CDR1 MGHRA, CDR2 YSYEKL. This CDR3 reads CASSQDGLDTQYC. The CDR3 nucleotides read TGCGCCAGCAGCCAAGATGGGTTAGATACGCAGTATTGT.

About this clonotype itself: The missing conserved phenylalanine or tryptophan at the end of this CDR3 makes a read error likely. It is unclear where the CDR3 begins or ends on the DNA, so no DNA is shown, and the CDR3 is as TCRdb lists it. This rearrangement joins TRBV7-9 to TRBJ2-5; the table's D call of TRBD1 was not tested on the DNA. Germline values: CDR1 SEHNR, CDR2 FQNEAQ (reference sequence). The CDR3 is 10 residues long, ends included. The chain's CDR3 is CASSLDTRNT.

Notes on this clonotype: A read error may produce the germline difference seen at one junction end. V usage is TRBV7-7 and J usage is TRBJ2-5; D is undetermined. The germline V gene encodes CDR1 SSHAT and CDR2 FNYEAQ (reference sequence). The length of the CDR3 is 14 residues. DNA of the CDR3: TGTGCTAGCAGCTTAGATGCGTACCAAGAGACCCAGTACTTC. Amino acid sequence: CASSLDAYQETQYF. Complete variable domain (other parts from reference TRBV7-7 and TRBJ2-5): GAGVSQSPRYKVTKRGQDVTLRCDPISSHATLYWYQQALGQGPEFLTYFNYEAQPDKSGLPSDRFSAERPEGSISTLTIQRTEQRDSAMYRCASSLDAYQETQYFGPGTRLLVL.

About this clonotype: One end of the junction is discordant with germline, which a read error may explain. The chain combines TRBV2 with TRBJ2-1; 7 bases fit TRBD2. From germline, CDR1 is SNHLY and CDR2 FYNNEI. The CDR3 is made up of 13 amino acids. Here the CDR3 DNA reads TGTGCCAACAGTCTTCGGGGGGTGAATGAGCAGTTCTTC. Translating it yields CANSLRGVNEQFF.

This clonotype was seen only once. This sequence joins TRBV7-8 and TRBJ2-7; the D gene is possibly TRBD2 (6 bases). The CDR3 loop spans 15 amino acids. Germline CDR1 and CDR2: SGHVS and FQNEAQ. V lost 5 bases, J lost 0 bases, and 14 bases lay in between. The CDR3 reads CASSRSGWNSYEQYF. For the CDR3, the DNA is TGTGCCAGCAGCCGAAGCGGGTGGAACTCCTACGAGCAGTACTTC.

This clonotype has ten or more counts. The chain joins TRBV20-1 to TRBJ2-1; 9 bases agree with TRBD2. V shed 0 bases and J 9 bases; nucleotides not matched to a gene: 6. Germline V CDR1 and CDR2: DFQATT, SNEGSKA (reference sequence). The CDR3 totals 14 residues. The CDR3 sequence is CSARDKERGVEQFF. For the CDR3, the DNA is TGCAGTGCTAGAGATAAGGAGCGGGGGGTTGAGCAGTTCTTC.

Of note for this clonotype: A read error may account for a junction end that differs from germline. V usage is TRBV7-2 and J usage is TRBJ2-1; 7 bases agree with TRBD2. The CDR3 totals 16 residues. The germline V gene encodes CDR1 SGHTA and CDR2 FQGNSA. The CDR3 nucleotides are TGTGCCAGCAGCCATGACACCAGCGGGAACTACAACGAGCAGTTCTTC. Its protein is CASSHDTSGNYNEQFF. Full variable domain (outside the CDR3, taken from reference TRBV7-2 and TRBJ2-1): GAGVSQSPSNKVTEKGKDVELRCDPISGHTALYWYRQSLGQGLEFLIYFQGNSAPDKSGLPSDRFSAERTGGSVSTLTIQRTQQEDSAVYLCASSHDTSGNYNEQFFGPGTRLTVL.

V is TRBV19 and J is TRBJ2-2; 7 bases line up with TRBD2. The germline V gene has CDR1 LNHDA and CDR2 SQIVND (reference sequence). Unmatched junction bases numbered 7, after V lost 1 base and J lost 11 bases. CDR3 length: 14 residues. CDR3 nucleotides: TGTGCCAGTAGTATAGTGGGCCCAGCGGGAGAGCTGTTTTTT. Translation: CASSIVGPAGELFF.

This clonotype was seen a handful of times. Because the CDR3's place on the DNA is in doubt, the DNA is left out and the CDR3 is given as listed by TCRdb. The V gene is TRBV20-1, the J gene TRBJ2-7; TRBD2 is taken as the D call from the table, unchecked against the DNA. The length of the CDR3 is 14 amino acids, counting both ends. Germline assignment: CDR1 DFQATT and CDR2 SNEGSKA (reference sequence). CDR3 protein: CSARGVAGGSSEYF.

This clonotype was recorded a few times. A much larger clone differs from this one at a single base, so this may be a read error. The rearrangement uses TRBV7-2 and TRBJ2-7, with TRBD2 identical over 8 bases. This CDR3 is built from 15 residues. Germline CDR1 is SGHTA and CDR2 is FQGNSA. The CDR3 DNA reads as TGTGTCAGCAGCTTAACAGCGGGGGCCTCTTACGAGCAGTACTTC. It translates to CVSSLTAGASYEQYF. Drawing the rest from reference TRBV7-2 and TRBJ2-7, the complete variable domain is GAGVSQSPSNKVTEKGKDVELRCDPISGHTALYWYRQSLGQGLEFLIYFQGNSAPDKSGLPSDRFSAERTGGSVSTLTIQRTQQEDSAVYLCVSSLTAGASYEQYFGPGTRLTVT.

This clonotype was seen once. This may be a read error: a much more frequent sequence differs by one nucleotide. The chain has TRBV6-5 and TRBJ2-7; D may be TRBD1 (6 bases). Germline lookup yields CDR1 MNHEY and CDR2 SVGAGI. The CDR3 extends over 14 amino acids. The ends were cut back, 4 bases at V and 4 bases at J, with 14 bases in the middle. CDR3 nucleotides: TGTGCCAGCAGTTTCCAGACAGGTGTGTACGAGCAGTACTTC. Its translation: CASSFQTGVYEQYF.

Turning to this clonotype: The germline gene is not matched at one end of the junction; a read error may be the cause. This chain links TRBV4-1 with TRBJ2-1; D call uncertain. This CDR3 is built from 17 residues. Per the germline V gene, CDR1 is MGHRA and CDR2 is YSYEKL. As DNA, the CDR3 is TGCGCCAGCAGTCAAGATCTGGGGATCATCTCCTACAATGAGCAGTTCTTC. As protein: CASSQDLGIISYNEQFF.

This chain uses TRBV9 with TRBJ2-3, with TRBD2 matching over 12 bases. The germline CDR1 and CDR2 sequences are SGDLS and YYNGEE. J lost 0 bases, V lost 5 bases, and 4 bases had no gene match. This CDR3 region has 16 residues. CDR3 loop: CASRWTSGISTDTQYF. CDR3 DNA: TGTGCCAGCAGGTGGACTAGCGGGATTAGCACAGATACGCAGTATTTT. Drawing the rest from reference TRBV9 and TRBJ2-3, the complete variable domain is DSGVTQTPKHLITATGQRVTLRCSPRSGDLSVYWYQQSLDQGLQFLIQYYNGEERAKGNILERFSAQQFPDLHSELNLSSLELGDSALYFCASRWTSGISTDTQYFGPGTRLTVL.

The sample holds many counts of this clonotype. The V and J genes are TRBV6-5 and TRBJ2-7; a possible D gene is TRBD1 (6 bases). The germline gives CDR1 MNHEY, CDR2 SVGAGI. The CDR3 contains 16 residues. V was clipped by 0 bases and J by 4 bases, with 16 bases between them. The CDR3 DNA reads TGTGCCAGCAGTTACTCTCGATTGACAGGACCATACGAGCAGTACTTC. This gives the protein CASSYSRLTGPYEQYF.

On this clonotype: This may stem from a read error, because a much larger clone lies one nucleotide away. V usage is TRBV7-3 and J usage is TRBJ2-7; D uncertain. Germline CDR1 SGHTA, CDR2 FQGTGA. The CDR3 runs 13 residues. CDR3: CASSHEIPREQYF. The CDR3 nucleotides read TGCGCCAGCAGCCACGAGATACCCAGAGAGCAGTACTTC. Using reference TRBV7-3 and TRBJ2-7 for the parts outside the CDR3, the full variable domain is GAGVSQTPSNKVTEKGKYVELRCDPISGHTALYWYRQSLGQGPEFLIYFQGTGAADDSGLPNDRFFAVRPEGSVSTLKIQRTERGDSAVYLCASSHEIPREQYFGPGTRLTVT.

This clonotype was recorded many times. V usage is TRBV15 and J usage is TRBJ2-1; 9 nucleotides line up with TRBD2. CDR1 is LNHNV and CDR2 is YYDKDF in the germline V gene (reference sequence). The CDR3 covers 15 residues. V gave up 2 bases and J gave up 10 bases; unmatched junction bases: 9. The CDR3 spells CATSRTQRGVGEQFF. CDR3 nucleotides: TGTGCCACCAGCAGAACCCAGCGGGGGGTTGGGGAGCAGTTCTTC.